The 10 T cell receptor beta chains listed next were all sequenced from one sample in a study of molecular identifiers for immune sequencing clone quantification. TCRdb reprocessed the PCR reads via MiXCR and lists one record per CDR3 protein. The data contain approximately 680,000 distinct CDR3 sequences, roughly 25% of them singletons. What was sequenced was naive CD8+ T cells from blood, with Jurkat cell RNA spiked in. Described subset: FACS-sorted CD8+CD4-CCR7+CD45RA+ naive T cells. The receptor source for this set is a human donor in good health. Some libraries in this study had Jurkat cell RNA spiked in.

A note on this clonotype: A clone one base away is much larger, so this may be a read error. No conserved phenylalanine or tryptophan is present at the end of the CDR3, so a read error is the likely explanation. V and J are TRBV7-6 and TRBJ1-1; TRBD1 aligns across 9 bases. Germline CDR1 reads SGHVS; CDR2 reads FNYEAQ. The CDR3 has 16 amino acids. With 3 bases clipped from V and 5 bases from J, the junction kept 10 bases outside the gene matches. The CDR3 sequence: CASSFGQGTMETEAFC. In nucleotides, the CDR3 is TGTGCCAGCAGCTTCGGACAGGGGACTATGGAGACTGAAGCTTTCTGT.

This clonotype came up many times. The chain carries TRBV7-9 and TRBJ1-1, with D unclear. CDR3 length equals 10 residues. Germline-derived CDR1 and CDR2 are SEHNR and FQNEAQ (reference sequence). V lost 4 bases to trimming and J lost 8 bases, with 5 bases between them. This CDR3 is CASSYMEAFF. The CDR3 DNA reads as TGTGCCAGCAGCTACATGGAAGCTTTCTTT.

The chain recombines TRBV4-1 with TRBJ1-3; D uncertain. In germline, CDR1 is MGHRA, CDR2 YSYEKL. This CDR3 has 16 residues. V was cut by 1 base and J by 0 bases, with 10 bases left in between. The CDR3 protein is CASSQAPEISGNTIYF. The CDR3 nucleotides are TGCGCCAGCAGCCAAGCGCCGGAAATCTCTGGAAACACCATATATTTT.

Of note for this clonotype: Being one base from a much bigger clone, this may be a read error. J is TRBJ2-3 and V is TRBV4-3; D gene uncertain. This CDR3 has 13 residues. Germline CDR1 LGHNA, CDR2 YSLEER. Here the CDR3 DNA reads TGCGCCAACAGCCAAGCGATTCGAGATACGCAGTATTTT. Protein: CANSQAIRDTQYF.

This clonotype was seen more than once but under ten times. The chain uses TRBV6-5 and TRBJ2-6; D is unresolved. Germline V gene data show CDR1 as MNHEY and CDR2 as SVGAGI. The CDR3 covers 18 residues. V was shortened by 6 bases and J by 1 base, with 19 bases between the two germline ends. The CDR3 region is CASSSNQVTGSGANVLTF. CDR3 in DNA: TGTGCCAGCAGCTCTAACCAGGTGACTGGTTCTGGGGCCAACGTCCTGACTTTC.

This clonotype was counted at least ten times. The chain carries TRBV29-1 and TRBJ2-1, with TRBD2 as a possible D gene (7 bases). The CDR3 loop spans 13 amino acids. The V and J ends lost 0 bases and 12 bases respectively, with 15 bases between them. CDR1 is SQVTM, CDR2 ANQGSEA, per germline. The CDR3 sequence: CSVEESRGRGQFF. The CDR3 nucleotides read TGCAGCGTTGAAGAATCGCGGGGGCGGGGGCAGTTCTTC.

This clonotype turned up a few times. The V gene is TRBV7-9, the J gene TRBJ2-1; 12 bases align to TRBD2. Trimming cost V 5 bases and J 5 bases; bases outside gene matches: 4. This CDR3 contains 15 residues. Germline loops: CDR1 SEHNR, CDR2 FQNEAQ (reference sequence). CDR3 sequence (DNA): TGTGCCAGCAGCCACCTAGCGGGAGGGCACAATGAGCAGTTCTTC. Encoded protein: CASSHLAGGHNEQFF.

The table lists this clonotype with many counts. The CDR3 here is CASSYWPGQGQKLFF. In nucleotides, the CDR3 is TGTGCCAGCAGTTACTGGCCTGGACAGGGTCAAAAACTGTTTTTT. This chain joins TRBV6-5 and TRBJ1-4; 8 positions agree with TRBD1. The CDR3 has 15 residues. After removal of 1 base from V and 9 bases from J, the junction contained 7 bases not matched to a gene. In germline, CDR1 is MNHEY, CDR2 SVGAGI.

This clonotype has at least ten counts. The gene calls are TRBV29-1 and TRBJ1-1; D is possibly TRBD1 (6 bases). The CDR3 contains 15 residues. Trimming pared 0 bases from V and 5 bases from J, leaving 16 bases between. In germline, CDR1 is SQVTM, CDR2 ANQGSEA. The CDR3 spells CSVEDLSQGKTEAFF. The CDR3 DNA reads as TGCAGCGTTGAAGATCTCTCACAGGGTAAAACTGAAGCTTTCTTT.

The CDR3: CASSPGLAETADTQYF. The CDR3 DNA sequence: TGTGCCAGCTCACCCGGTCTAGCGGAGACCGCAGATACGCAGTATTTT. The chain combines TRBV18 with TRBJ2-3; 7 bases match TRBD2. Germline V lookup: CDR1 KGHSH, CDR2 LQKENI. This CDR3 is 16 amino acids long. After removal of 3 bases from V and 4 bases from J, the junction contained 10 bases not matched to a gene.